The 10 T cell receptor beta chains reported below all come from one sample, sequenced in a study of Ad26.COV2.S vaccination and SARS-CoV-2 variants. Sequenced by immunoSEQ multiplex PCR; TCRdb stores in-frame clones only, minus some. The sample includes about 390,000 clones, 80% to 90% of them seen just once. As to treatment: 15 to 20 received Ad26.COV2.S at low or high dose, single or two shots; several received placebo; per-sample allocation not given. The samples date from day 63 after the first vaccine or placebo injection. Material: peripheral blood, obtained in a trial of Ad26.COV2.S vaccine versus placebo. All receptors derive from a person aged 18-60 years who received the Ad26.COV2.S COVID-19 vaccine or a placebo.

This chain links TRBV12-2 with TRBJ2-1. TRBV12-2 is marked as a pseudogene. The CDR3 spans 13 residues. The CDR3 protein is CASRDDHNNEQFF. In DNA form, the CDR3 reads TGTGCAAGTCGAGACGACCACAACAATGAGCAGTTCTTC.

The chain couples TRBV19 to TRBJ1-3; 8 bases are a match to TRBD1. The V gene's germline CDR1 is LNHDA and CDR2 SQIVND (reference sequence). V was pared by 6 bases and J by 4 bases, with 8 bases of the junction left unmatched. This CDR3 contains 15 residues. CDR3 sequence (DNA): TGTGCCAGTAGAGAGCAGGGGGCTCGAGGAAACACCATATATTTT. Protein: CASREQGARGNTIYF.

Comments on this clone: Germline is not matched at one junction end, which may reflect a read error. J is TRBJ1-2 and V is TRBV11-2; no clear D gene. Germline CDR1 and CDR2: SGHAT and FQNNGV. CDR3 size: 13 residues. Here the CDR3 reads CASSLDRNGQLGF. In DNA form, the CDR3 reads TGTGCCAGCAGCTTAGATAGGAATGGGCAGCTGGGCTTC. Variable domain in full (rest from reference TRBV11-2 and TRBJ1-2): EAGVAQSPRYKIIEKRQSVAFWCNPISGHATLYWYQQILGQGPKLLIQFQNNGVVDDSQLPKDRFSAERLKGVDSTLKIQPAKLEDSAVYLCASSLDRNGQLGFGSGTRLTVV.

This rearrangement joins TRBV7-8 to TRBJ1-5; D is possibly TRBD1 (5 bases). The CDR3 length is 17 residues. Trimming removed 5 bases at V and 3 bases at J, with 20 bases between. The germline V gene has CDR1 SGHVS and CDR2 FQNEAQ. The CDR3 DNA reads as TGTGCCAGCAGCCCATCCCTGGTTCAGGGCAACAATCAGCCCCAGCATTTT. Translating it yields CASSPSLVQGNNQPQHF.

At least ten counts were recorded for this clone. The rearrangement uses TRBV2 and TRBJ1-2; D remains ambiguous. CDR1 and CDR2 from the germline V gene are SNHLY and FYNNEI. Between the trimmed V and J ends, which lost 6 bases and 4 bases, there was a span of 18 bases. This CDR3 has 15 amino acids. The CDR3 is CASRTTDLPSYGYTF. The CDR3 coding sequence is TGTGCCAGCAGGACCACGGATTTACCCTCCTATGGCTACACCTTC. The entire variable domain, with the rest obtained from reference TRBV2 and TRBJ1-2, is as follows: EPEVTQTPSHQVTQMGQEVILRCVPISNHLYFYWYRQILGQKVEFLVSFYNNEISEKSEIFDDQFSVERPDGSNFTLKIRSTKLEDSAMYFCASRTTDLPSYGYTFGSGTRLTVV.

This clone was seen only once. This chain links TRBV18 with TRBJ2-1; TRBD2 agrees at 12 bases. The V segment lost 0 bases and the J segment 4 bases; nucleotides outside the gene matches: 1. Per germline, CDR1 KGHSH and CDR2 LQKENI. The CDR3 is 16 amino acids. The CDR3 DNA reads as TGTGCCAGCTCACCACCGCTAGCGGGGGGGTACAATGAGCAGTTCTTC. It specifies CASSPPLAGGYNEQFF.

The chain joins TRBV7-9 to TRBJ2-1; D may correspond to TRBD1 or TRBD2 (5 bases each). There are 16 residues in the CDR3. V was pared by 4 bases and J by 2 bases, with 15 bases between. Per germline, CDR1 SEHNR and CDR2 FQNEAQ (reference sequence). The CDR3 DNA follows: TGTGCCAGCAGCTCAGGCCGGGACCGTACCTACAATGAGCAGTTCTTC. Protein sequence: CASSSGRDRTYNEQFF.

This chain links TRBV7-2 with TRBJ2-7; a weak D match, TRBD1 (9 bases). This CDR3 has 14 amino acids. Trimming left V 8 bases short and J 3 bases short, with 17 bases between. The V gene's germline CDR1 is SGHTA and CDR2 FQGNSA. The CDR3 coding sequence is TGTGCCAGCCGGGGGGGACAGGGCAGCTACGAGCAGTACTTC. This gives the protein CASRGGQGSYEQYF.

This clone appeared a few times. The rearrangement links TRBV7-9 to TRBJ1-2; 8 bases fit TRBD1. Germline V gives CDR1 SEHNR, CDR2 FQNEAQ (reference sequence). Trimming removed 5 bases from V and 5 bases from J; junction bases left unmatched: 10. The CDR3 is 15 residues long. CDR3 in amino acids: CASSIGQGEAYGYTF. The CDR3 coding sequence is TGTGCCAGCAGCATCGGACAGGGAGAGGCGTATGGCTACACCTTC.

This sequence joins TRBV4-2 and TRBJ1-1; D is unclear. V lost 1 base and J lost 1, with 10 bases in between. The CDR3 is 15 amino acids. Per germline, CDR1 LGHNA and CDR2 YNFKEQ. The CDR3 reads CASSQGAFQNTEAFF. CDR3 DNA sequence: TGTGCCAGCAGCCAAGGGGCTTTCCAGAACACTGAAGCTTTCTTT.